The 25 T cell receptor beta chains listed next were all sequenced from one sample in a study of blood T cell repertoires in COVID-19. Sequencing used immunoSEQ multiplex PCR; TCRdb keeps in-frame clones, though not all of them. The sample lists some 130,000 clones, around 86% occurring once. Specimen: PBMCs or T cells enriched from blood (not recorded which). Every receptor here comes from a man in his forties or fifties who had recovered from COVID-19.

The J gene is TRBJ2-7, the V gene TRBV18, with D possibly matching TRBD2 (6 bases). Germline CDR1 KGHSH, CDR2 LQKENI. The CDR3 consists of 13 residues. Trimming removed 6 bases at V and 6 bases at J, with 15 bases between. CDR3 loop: CASSSGAGGEQYF. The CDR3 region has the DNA TGTGCCAGCTCCTCGGGAGCAGGCGGCGAGCAGTACTTC. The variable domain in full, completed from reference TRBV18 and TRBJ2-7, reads NAGVMQNPRHLVRRRGQEARLRCSPMKGHSHVYWYRQLPEEGLKFMVYLQKENIIDESGMPKERFSAEFPKEGPSILRIQQVVRGDSAAYFCASSSGAGGEQYFGPGTRLTVT.

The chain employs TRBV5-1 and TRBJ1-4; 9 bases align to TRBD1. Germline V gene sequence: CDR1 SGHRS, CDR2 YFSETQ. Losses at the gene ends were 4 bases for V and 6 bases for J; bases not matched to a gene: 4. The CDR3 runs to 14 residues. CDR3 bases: TGCGCCAGCAGCACCCGGGACAGGGATGAAAAACTGTTTTTT. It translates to CASSTRDRDEKLFF.

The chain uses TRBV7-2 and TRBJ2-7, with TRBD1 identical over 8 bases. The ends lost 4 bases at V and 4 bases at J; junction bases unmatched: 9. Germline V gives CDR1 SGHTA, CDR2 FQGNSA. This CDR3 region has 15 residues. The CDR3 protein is CASSSIPGGRYEQYF. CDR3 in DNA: TGTGCCAGCAGCTCAATACCAGGGGGCCGATACGAGCAGTACTTC. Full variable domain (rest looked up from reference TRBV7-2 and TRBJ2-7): GAGVSQSPSNKVTEKGKDVELRCDPISGHTALYWYRQSLGQGLEFLIYFQGNSAPDKSGLPSDRFSAERTGGSVSTLTIQRTQQEDSAVYLCASSSIPGGRYEQYFGPGTRLTVT.

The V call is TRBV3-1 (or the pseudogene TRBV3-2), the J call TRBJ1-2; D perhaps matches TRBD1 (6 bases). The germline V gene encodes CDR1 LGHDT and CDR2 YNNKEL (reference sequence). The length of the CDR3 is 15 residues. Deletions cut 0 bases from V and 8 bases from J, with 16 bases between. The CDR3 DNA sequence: TGTGCCAGCAGCCAAGAGAGGCAGGGGTTAGAGGGCTACACCTTC. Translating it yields CASSQERQGLEGYTF.

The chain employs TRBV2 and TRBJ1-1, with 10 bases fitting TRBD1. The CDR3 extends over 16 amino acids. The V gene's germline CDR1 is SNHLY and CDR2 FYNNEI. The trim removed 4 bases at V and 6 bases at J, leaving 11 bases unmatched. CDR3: CASSGVPGQGWPEAFF. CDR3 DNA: TGTGCCAGCAGTGGGGTTCCGGGACAGGGGTGGCCTGAAGCTTTCTTT. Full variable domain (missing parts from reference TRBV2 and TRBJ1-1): EPEVTQTPSHQVTQMGQEVILRCVPISNHLYFYWYRQILGQKVEFLVSFYNNEISEKSEIFDDQFSVERPDGSNFTLKIRSTKLEDSAMYFCASSGVPGQGWPEAFFGQGTRLTVV.

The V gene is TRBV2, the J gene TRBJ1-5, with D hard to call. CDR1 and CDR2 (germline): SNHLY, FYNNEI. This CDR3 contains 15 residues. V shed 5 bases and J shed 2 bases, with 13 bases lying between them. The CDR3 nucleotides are TGTGCCAGCAGTCAGAGAGGATTGCGCAATCAGCCCCAGCATTTT. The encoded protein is CASSQRGLRNQPQHF. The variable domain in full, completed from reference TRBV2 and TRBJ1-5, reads EPEVTQTPSHQVTQMGQEVILRCVPISNHLYFYWYRQILGQKVEFLVSFYNNEISEKSEIFDDQFSVERPDGSNFTLKIRSTKLEDSAMYFCASSQRGLRNQPQHFGDGTRLSIL.

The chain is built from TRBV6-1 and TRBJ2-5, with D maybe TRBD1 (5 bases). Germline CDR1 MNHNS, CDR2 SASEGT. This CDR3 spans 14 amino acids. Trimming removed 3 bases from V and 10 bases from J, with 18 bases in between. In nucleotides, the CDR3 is TGTGCCAGCAGTGACGCCGATCTATTCAGGGACCAGTACTTC. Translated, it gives CASSDADLFRDQYF.

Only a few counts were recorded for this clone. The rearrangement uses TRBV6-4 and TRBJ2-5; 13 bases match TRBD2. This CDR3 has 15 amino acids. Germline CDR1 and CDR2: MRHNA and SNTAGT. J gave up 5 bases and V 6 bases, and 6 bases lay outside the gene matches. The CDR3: CASSRTSGGHETQYF. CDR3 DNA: TGTGCCAGCAGCCGGACTAGCGGGGGCCATGAGACCCAGTACTTC.

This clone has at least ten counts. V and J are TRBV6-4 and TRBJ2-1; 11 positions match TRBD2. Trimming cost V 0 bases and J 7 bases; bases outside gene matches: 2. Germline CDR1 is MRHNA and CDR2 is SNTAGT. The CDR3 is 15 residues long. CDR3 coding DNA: TGTGCCAGCAGTGACTCGACTAGCGGGGCTAATGAGCAGTTCTTC. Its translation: CASSDSTSGANEQFF.

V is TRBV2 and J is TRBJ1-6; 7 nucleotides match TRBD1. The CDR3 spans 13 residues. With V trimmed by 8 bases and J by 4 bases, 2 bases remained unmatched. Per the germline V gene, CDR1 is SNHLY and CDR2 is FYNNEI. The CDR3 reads CASRGQYNSPLHF. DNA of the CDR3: TGTGCCAGCCGGGGACAGTATAATTCACCCCTCCACTTT.

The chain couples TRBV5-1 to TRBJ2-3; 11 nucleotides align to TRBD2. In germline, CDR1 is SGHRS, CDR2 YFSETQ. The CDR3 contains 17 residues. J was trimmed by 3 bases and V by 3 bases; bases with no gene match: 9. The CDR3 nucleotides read TGCGCCAGCAGCTCCCGGGATCTAGCGGGAGGAACAGATACGCAGTATTTT. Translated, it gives CASSSRDLAGGTDTQYF.

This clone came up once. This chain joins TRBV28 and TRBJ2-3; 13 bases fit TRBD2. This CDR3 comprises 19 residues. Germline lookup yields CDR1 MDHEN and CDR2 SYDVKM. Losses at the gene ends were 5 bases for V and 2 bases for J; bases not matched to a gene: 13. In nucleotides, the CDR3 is TGTGCCAGCAGTACATGGGGCCGGACTAGCGGGGGATCCACAGATACGCAGTATTTT. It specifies CASSTWGRTSGGSTDTQYF.

CDR3 DNA sequence: TGTGCCAGCAGCCAAGATAAGGTCTGGACAGGGGGCTCCTACGAGCAGTACGTC. Protein sequence: CASSQDKVWTGGSYEQYV. V usage is TRBV3-1 (or the pseudogene TRBV3-2) and J usage is TRBJ2-7; the match to TRBD1 covers 10 bases. V gave up 0 bases and J gave up 0 bases; unmatched junction bases: 8. Germline values: CDR1 LGHDT, CDR2 YNNKEL (reference sequence). The CDR3 runs to 18 residues.

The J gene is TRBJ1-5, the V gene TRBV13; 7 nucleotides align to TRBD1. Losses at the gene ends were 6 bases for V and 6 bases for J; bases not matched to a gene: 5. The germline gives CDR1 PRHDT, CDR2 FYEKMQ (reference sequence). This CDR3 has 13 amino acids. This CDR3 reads CASSRQGVQPQHF. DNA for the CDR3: TGTGCCAGCAGTCGACAGGGTGTTCAGCCCCAGCATTTT.

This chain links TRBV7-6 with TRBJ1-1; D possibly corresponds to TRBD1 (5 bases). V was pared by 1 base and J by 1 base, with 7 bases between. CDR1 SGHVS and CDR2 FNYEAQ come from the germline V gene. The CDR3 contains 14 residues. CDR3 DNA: TGTGCCAGCAGCTTAGTTGACAGGAACACTGAAGCTTTCTTT. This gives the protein CASSLVDRNTEAFF. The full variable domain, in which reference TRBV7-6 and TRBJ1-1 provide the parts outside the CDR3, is GAGVSQSPRYKVTKRGQDVALRCDPISGHVSLYWYRQALGQGPEFLTYFNYEAQQDKSGLPNDRFSAERPEGSISTLTIQRTEQRDSAMYRCASSLVDRNTEAFFGQGTRLTVV.

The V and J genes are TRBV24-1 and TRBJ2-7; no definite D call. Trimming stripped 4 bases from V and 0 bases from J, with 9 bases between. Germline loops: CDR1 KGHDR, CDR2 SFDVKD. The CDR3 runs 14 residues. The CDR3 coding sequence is TGTGCCACCAGTGACCCTAATAACTCCTACGAGCAGTACTTC. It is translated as CATSDPNNSYEQYF.

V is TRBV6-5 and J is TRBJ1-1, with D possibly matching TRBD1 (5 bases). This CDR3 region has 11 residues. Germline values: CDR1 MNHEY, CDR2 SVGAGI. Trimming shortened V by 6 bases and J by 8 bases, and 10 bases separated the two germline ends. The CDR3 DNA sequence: TGTGCCAGCAGAAGACAGACCGAAGCTTTCTTT. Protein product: CASRRQTEAFF.

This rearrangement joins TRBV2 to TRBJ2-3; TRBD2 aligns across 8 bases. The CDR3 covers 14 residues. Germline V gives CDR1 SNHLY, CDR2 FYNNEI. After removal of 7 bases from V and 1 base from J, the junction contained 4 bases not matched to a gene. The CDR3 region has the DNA TGTGCCAGCACTATGACTAGCGGCACAGATACGCAGTATTTT. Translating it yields CASTMTSGTDTQYF.

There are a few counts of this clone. The DNA for the CDR3 is TGTGCCAGCAGTTCCGGGACAGCCCGGAACACCGGGGAGCTGTTTTTT. This translates into CASSSGTARNTGELFF. The chain links TRBV5-4 to TRBJ2-2, with TRBD1 matching 7 bases. Germline V gene sequence: CDR1 SGHNT, CDR2 YYREEE (reference sequence). The length of the CDR3 is 16 residues. V lost 5 bases and J lost 1; bases outside the gene matches: 8.

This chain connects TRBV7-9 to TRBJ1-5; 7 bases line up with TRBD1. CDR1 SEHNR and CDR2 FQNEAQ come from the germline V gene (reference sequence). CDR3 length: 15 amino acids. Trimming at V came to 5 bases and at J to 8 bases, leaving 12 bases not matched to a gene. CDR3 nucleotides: TGTGCCAGCAGCCCGACAGGGACCGGCCCAGAGCCCCAGCATTTT. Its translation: CASSPTGTGPEPQHF.

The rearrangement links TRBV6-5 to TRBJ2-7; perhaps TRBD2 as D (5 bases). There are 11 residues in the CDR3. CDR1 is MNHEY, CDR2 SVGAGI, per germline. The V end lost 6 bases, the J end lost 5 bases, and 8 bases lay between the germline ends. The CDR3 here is CASSRGNEQYV. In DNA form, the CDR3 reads TGTGCCAGCAGCCGAGGGAACGAGCAGTACGTC.

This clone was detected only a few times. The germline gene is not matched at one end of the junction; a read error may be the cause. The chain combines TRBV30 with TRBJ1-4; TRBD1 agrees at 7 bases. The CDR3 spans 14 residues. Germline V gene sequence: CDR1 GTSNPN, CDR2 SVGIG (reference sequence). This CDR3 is CAGRQGTTNEKLFF. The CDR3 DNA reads TGTGCCGGGAGACAGGGAACAACTAATGAAAAACTGTTTTTT.

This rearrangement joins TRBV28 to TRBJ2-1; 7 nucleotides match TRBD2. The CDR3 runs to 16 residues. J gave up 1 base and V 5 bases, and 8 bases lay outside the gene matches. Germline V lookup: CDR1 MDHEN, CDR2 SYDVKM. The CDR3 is CASSPRGGSSYNEQFF. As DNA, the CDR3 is TGTGCCAGCAGTCCCCGGGGAGGGTCGTCCTACAATGAGCAGTTCTTC.

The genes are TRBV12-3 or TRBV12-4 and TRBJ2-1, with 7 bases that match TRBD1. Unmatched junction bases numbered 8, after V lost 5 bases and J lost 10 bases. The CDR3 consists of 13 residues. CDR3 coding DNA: TGTGCCAGCAGTCCCAGAGGACAGGCCGAGCAGTTCTTC. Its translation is CASSPRGQAEQFF.

CDR3 sequence: CASILDRTPEAFF. The CDR3 DNA follows: TGTGCCAGCATCTTGGACAGAACACCTGAAGCTTTCTTT. This chain links TRBV12-3 or TRBV12-4 with TRBJ1-1; D possibly corresponds to TRBD1 (6 bases). The CDR3 consists of 13 residues. The V end was cut by 7 bases, the J end by 6 bases, with 15 bases between.